The rows below give T cell receptor beta chains drawn from one sample of a study of patients and donors after allogeneic stem cell transplantation. TCRdb independently ran MiXCR on the RT-PCR reads; one entry per CDR3 protein. The table has about 230,000 distinct CDR3 sequences, 11% to 15% seen once. The sequenced sample consisted of blood, either unsorted or a sorted T cell fraction (not recorded which). These receptors were collected from a human donor who was either an allogeneic HSCT recipient or a stem cell or donor lymphocyte infusion donor (not recorded which). It is not recorded whose cells these are; they may come from a transplant donor. The CDR3 runs from the conserved cysteine through the conserved F or W. The D gene is left open where the match is weak. A clone size is listed for some rows: how often the clone was seen (once, few, many), or a class if it is expanded.

13	TRBV2	.	.	TRBJ2-5	TGTGCCAGCAGTGTGGGGGGCTGGGAGACCCAGTACTTC	CASSVGGWETQYF
15	TRBV4-3	few	TRBD2	TRBJ2-5	TGCGCCAGCAGCCAAGAAGGACTAGTCCAAGAGACCCAGTACTTC	CASSQEGLVQETQYF
13	TRBV30	.	.	TRBJ1-1	TGTGCCTGGATGGTCCAAGCGAGCACTGAAGCTTTCTTT	CAWMVQASTEAFF
18	TRBV9	few	.	TRBJ2-3	TGTGCCAGCAGCGTAGGCCGGGGAAGGGGGATTAGCACAGATACGCAGTATTTT	CASSVGRGRGISTDTQYF
14	TRBV19	few	.	TRBJ2-1	TGTGCCAGTAGTACGCTGTCAGGGTCACGGGAGCAGTTCTTC	CASSTLSGSREQFF
17	TRBV12-3/TRBV12-4	few	TRBD1	TRBJ2-7	TGTGCCAGCAGTTTTCGGCCGACGGGACAGGCTACCTACGAGCAGTACTTC	CASSFRPTGQATYEQYF
12	TRBV29-1	many	.	TRBJ2-1	TGCAGCGTTGATATTGCACCTCAGGAGCAGTTCTTC	CSVDIAPQEQFF
15	TRBV24-1	.	TRBD1	TRBJ2-5	TGTGCCACCAGTCCTAGGGGACAGGGGCAAGAGACCCAGTACTTC	CATSPRGQGQETQYF
17	TRBV10-3	few	TRBD1	TRBJ2-7	TGTGCCATCAGAAGGGGACAGGGTAGTGATCGGTCCTACGAGCAGTACTTC	CAIRRGQGSDRSYEQYF
14	TRBV29-1	few	TRBD1	TRBJ2-7	TGCAGCGTCTCTACAGGGGGAAGCTCCTACGAGCAGTACTTC	CSVSTGGSSYEQYF
15	TRBV5-1	.	TRBD1	TRBJ2-7	TGCGCCAGCAGCTTGGACAGGACAGGAGCCGGCGAGCAGTACTTC	CASSLDRTGAGEQYF
13	TRBV7-8	.	.	TRBJ2-1	TGTGCCAGCAGCTTTGGGGGTTGGAATGAGCAGTTCTTC	CASSFGGWNEQFF
13	TRBV30	.	.	TRBJ2-7	TGTGCCTGGAGTGCCGCACAGCCCTACGAGCAGTACTTC	CAWSAAQPYEQYF
18	TRBV11-2	.	.	TRBJ2-7	TGTGCCAGCAGCTTAGAAACAAGGTTGGGGCCCAGTCCCTACGAGCAGTACTTC	CASSLETRLGPSPYEQYF
14	TRBV5-1	many	.	TRBJ1-1	TGCGCCAGCAGGGTGGCGGGCCGAAACACTGAAGCTTTCTTT	CASRVAGRNTEAFF
12	TRBV12-3/TRBV12-4	few	.	TRBJ1-2	TGTGCCAGCAGTCAAGGTTTTTATGGCTACACCTTC	CASSQGFYGYTF
15	TRBV5-1	many	TRBD1	TRBJ1-5	TGCGCCAGCAGCTTACAGGGGGATAGCAATCAGCCCCAGCATTTT	CASSLQGDSNQPQHF
15	TRBV2	once	TRBD2	TRBJ2-2	TGTGCCAGCACTGGACTAGCGGGGGAGACCGGGGAGCTGTTTTTT	CASTGLAGETGELFF
12	TRBV6-2/TRBV6-3	many	.	TRBJ1-1	TGTGCCAGCGCTACGGTGAACACTGAAGCTTTCTTT	CASATVNTEAFF
13	TRBV7-7	.	.	TRBJ2-7	TGTGCTAGCAGCTTAGATTCGGGGCACGAGCAGTACTTC	CASSLDSGHEQYF
16	TRBV24-1	many	.	TRBJ1-6	TGTGCCACCAGTGATTTTATCAGGCTTTATAATTCACCCCTCCACTTT	CATSDFIRLYNSPLHF
15	TRBV2	few	.	TRBJ2-3	TGTGCCAGCAGTGAAACGCAGCAGGGTTCGGATACGCAGTATTTT	CASSETQQGSDTQYF
16	TRBV24-1	many	.	TRBJ1-5	TGTGCCACCAATGCGGGATGGCACCTTAGCAATCAGCCCCAGCATTTT	CATNAGWHLSNQPQHF
14	TRBV5-6	many	.	TRBJ1-1	TGTGCCAGCAGCTCCATCTGGTTCGACACTGAAGCTTTCTTT	CASSSIWFDTEAFF
17	TRBV5-1	many	TRBD2	TRBJ2-1	TGCGCCAGCAGCAGCTCCCCCGGGACTAGACAACTCAATGAGCAGTTCTTC	CASSSSPGTRQLNEQFF
13	TRBV7-7	few	.	TRBJ2-5	TGTGCTAGCAGTCAGGAAATCCAAGAGACCCAGTACTTC	CASSQEIQETQYF
15	TRBV4-3	many	.	TRBJ2-7	TGCGCCAGCAGCCAAGTCGCACAGTCCATCTACGAGCAGTACTTC	CASSQVAQSIYEQYF
8	TRBV10-3	few	.	TRBJ2-7	TGTGCCTTCGGCGAGCAGTACTTC	CAFGEQYF
16	TRBV29-1	many	.	TRBJ2-3	TGCAGCGTTGTGACCCCCGGAGGCAGGGTGACAGATACGCAGTATTTT	CSVVTPGGRVTDTQYF
15	TRBV2	once	.	TRBJ2-2	TGTGCCAGCAGTGACTGGCCGTCGAACACCGGGGAGCTGTTTTTT	CASSDWPSNTGELFF
19	TRBV28	many	TRBD1	TRBJ1-4	TGTGCCAGCAGTTCCACTCTATCCGGGACAGGTGAGGAGGATGAAAAACTGTTTTTT	CASSSTLSGTGEEDEKLFF
12	TRBV20-1	few	.	TRBJ2-3	TGCAGTGCCCACGTAAGGGGAAATACGCAGTATTTT	CSAHVRGNTQYF
14	TRBV29-1	many	.	TRBJ1-5	TGCAGCGTTCGTGACAGGAATAGCAATCAGCCCCAGCATTTT	CSVRDRNSNQPQHF
15	TRBV5-6	.	.	TRBJ1-1	TGTGCCAGCAGCGCCACGTACAGGGAAAACACTGAAGCTTTCTTT	CASSATYRENTEAFF
13	TRBV12-3/TRBV12-4	many	.	TRBJ1-5	TGTGCCAGCAGTTTCGAAGTAGATCAGCCCCAGCATTTT	CASSFEVDQPQHF
11	TRBV29-1	many	.	TRBJ1-5	TGCAGCGTCGGTGAGGACCAGCCCCAGCATTTT	CSVGEDQPQHF
12	TRBV2	few	.	TRBJ2-7	TGTGCCAGCAGTCCATATCAAGGAGAGCAGTACTTC	CASSPYQGEQYF
13	TRBV12-3/TRBV12-4	many	.	TRBJ1-4	TGTGCCAGCGGGGAACAAGAAAATGAAAAACTGTTTTTT	CASGEQENEKLFF
15	TRBV5-1	many	TRBD1	TRBJ1-4	TGCGCCAGGATGGACATGGACAGGGATGGAGAAAAACTGTTTTTT	CARMDMDRDGEKLFF
14	TRBV6-2/TRBV6-3	.	.	TRBJ1-1	TGTGCCAGCAGCCTAACGGGGGAATCCACTGAAGCTTTCTTT	CASSLTGESTEAFF
17	TRBV7-8	.	.	TRBJ1-3	TGTGCCAGCAGCTCTGCATCGGGCAGGGGAACTGGAAACACCATATATTTT	CASSSASGRGTGNTIYF
13	TRBV9	.	TRBD2	TRBJ2-1	TGTGCCAGCAGTAGGACTAGCGGGATTGAGCAGTTCTTC	CASSRTSGIEQFF
11	TRBV12-3/TRBV12-4	many	.	TRBJ1-1	TGTGCCAGCAGTACAGGGAAGCGAGCTTTCTTT	CASSTGKRAFF
13	TRBV5-1	many	TRBD2	TRBJ2-1	TGCGCCAGCAGCCGGGAGGCTTACAATGAGCAGTTCTTC	CASSREAYNEQFF
17	TRBV7-2	few	.	TRBJ2-1	TGTGCCAGCAGCTTAAGGGCTAGAAGTAGCTCCTACAATGAGCAGTTCTTC	CASSLRARSSSYNEQFF
16	TRBV3-1	many	TRBD2	TRBJ2-1	TGTGCCAGCAGCCTCCGGACTAGCGGGAGTAGGGATGAGCAGTTCTTC	CASSLRTSGSRDEQFF
15	TRBV7-2	.	TRBD2	TRBJ2-1	TGTGCCAGCAGCCCAAGGACTAGCGGGGGGGTCGAGCAGTTCTTC	CASSPRTSGGVEQFF
15	TRBV20-1	.	TRBD2	TRBJ2-3	TGCAGTGCTAGGGAGCGGGGGGGAGGACGGTATACGCAGTATTTT	CSARERGGGRYTQYF
17	TRBV24-1	many	.	TRBJ2-5	TGTGCCACCAGTGAACCTAGACTAGGGCTTTCTGGAGGGACCCAGTACTTC	CATSEPRLGLSGGTQYF
11	TRBV20-1	many	.	TRBJ2-1	TGCAGTGCTAGAGGACACAATGAGCAGTTCTTC	CSARGHNEQFF
15	TRBV12-3/TRBV12-4	.	.	TRBJ2-2	TGTGCCAGCAGTTTGGGGCACGCGAACACCGGGGAGCTGTTTTTT	CASSLGHANTGELFF
15	TRBV5-6	few	TRBD1	TRBJ2-3	TGTGCCAGCAGTCGGGACAGTTATCTCACAGATACGCAGTATTTT	CASSRDSYLTDTQYF
15	TRBV6-2/TRBV6-3	few	.	TRBJ2-5	TGTGCCAGCAGTTCCCCCTTCGACCGTGAAGAGACCCAGTACTTC	CASSSPFDREETQYF
14	TRBV20-1	many	TRBD2	TRBJ2-2	TGCAGTGCTAGACCGGGACTAAACACCGGGGAGCTGTTTTTT	CSARPGLNTGELFF
14	TRBV5-1	.	.	TRBJ2-7	TGCGCCAGCAGCTTGGGGAAGGGTAACTACGAGCAGTACTTC	CASSLGKGNYEQYF
15	TRBV7-3	few	.	TRBJ2-5	TGTGCCAGCAGCCCCAATCCAGGATACCAAGAGACCCAGTACTTC	CASSPNPGYQETQYF
15	TRBV7-3	.	TRBD2	TRBJ2-1	TGTGCCAGCAGCCTCGAGCGGGGGCGCTACAATGAGCAGTTCTTC	CASSLERGRYNEQFF
15	TRBV5-1	many	TRBD1	TRBJ2-1	TGCGCCAGCAGCCGCCAGGGGACAGGGTACAATGAGCAGTTCTTC	CASSRQGTGYNEQFF
12	TRBV30	.	.	TRBJ1-1	TGTGCCTGGAGTACCCTGAACACTGAAGCTTTCTTT	CAWSTLNTEAFF